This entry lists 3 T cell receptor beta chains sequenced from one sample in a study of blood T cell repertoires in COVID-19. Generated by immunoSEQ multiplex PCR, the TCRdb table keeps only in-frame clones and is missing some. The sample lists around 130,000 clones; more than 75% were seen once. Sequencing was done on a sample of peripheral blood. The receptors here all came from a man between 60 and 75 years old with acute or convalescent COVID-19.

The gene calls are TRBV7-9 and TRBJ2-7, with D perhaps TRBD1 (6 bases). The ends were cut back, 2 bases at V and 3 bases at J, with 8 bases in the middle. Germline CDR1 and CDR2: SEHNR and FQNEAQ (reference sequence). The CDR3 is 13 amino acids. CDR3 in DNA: TGTGCCAGCAGCTTAAACAGGGACTACGAGCAGTACTTC. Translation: CASSLNRDYEQYF. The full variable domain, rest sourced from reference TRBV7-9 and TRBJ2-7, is DTGVSQNPRHKITKRGQNVTFRCDPISEHNRLYWYRQTLGQGPEFLTYFQNEAQLEKSRLLSDRFSAERPKGSFSTLEIQRTEQGDSAMYLCASSLNRDYEQYFGPGTRLTVT.

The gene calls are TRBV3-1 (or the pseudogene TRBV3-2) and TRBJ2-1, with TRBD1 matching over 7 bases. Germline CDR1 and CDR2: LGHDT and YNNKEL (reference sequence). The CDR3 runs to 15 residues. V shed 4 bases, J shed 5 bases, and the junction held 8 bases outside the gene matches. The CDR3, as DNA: TGTGCCAGCAGCCCTCCGGGACAGATAAACAATGAGCAGTTCTTC. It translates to CASSPPGQINNEQFF.

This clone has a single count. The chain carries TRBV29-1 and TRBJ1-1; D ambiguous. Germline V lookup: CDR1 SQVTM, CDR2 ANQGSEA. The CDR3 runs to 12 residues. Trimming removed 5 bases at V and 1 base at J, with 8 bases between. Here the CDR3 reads CSVIEGNTEAFF. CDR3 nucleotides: TGCAGCGTTATTGAGGGGAACACTGAAGCTTTCTTT.